This T cell receptor (beta chain) came from a study of naive CD8 T cells in extremely preterm neonates. Study conclusions and caveats: Compared with older groups, preterm CDR3s were shorter, with fewer N additions and less trimming.

The CDR3 has 13 residues. Germline CDR1 SNHLY, CDR2 FYNNEI. V dropped 3 bases and J dropped 1 base, with 4 bases sitting between them. Assay used: immunoSEQ multiplex PCR; TCRdb lists only in-frame clones, some missing. Of 20,000 or so clones listed, approximately 89% are singletons. Notes on this clone: The antigen remains unidentified.

Samples were taken at extremely preterm deliveries at about 22-27 weeks of gestation. The chain recombines TRBV2 with TRBJ1-5; D unresolved. The origin of this receptor is a boy who was born preterm. The sequencing sample was made of naive CD8+ T cells from cord blood. CDR3 bases: TGTGCCAGCAGTGATGACAGCAATCAGCCCCAGCATTTT. This translates into CASSDDSNQPQHF.